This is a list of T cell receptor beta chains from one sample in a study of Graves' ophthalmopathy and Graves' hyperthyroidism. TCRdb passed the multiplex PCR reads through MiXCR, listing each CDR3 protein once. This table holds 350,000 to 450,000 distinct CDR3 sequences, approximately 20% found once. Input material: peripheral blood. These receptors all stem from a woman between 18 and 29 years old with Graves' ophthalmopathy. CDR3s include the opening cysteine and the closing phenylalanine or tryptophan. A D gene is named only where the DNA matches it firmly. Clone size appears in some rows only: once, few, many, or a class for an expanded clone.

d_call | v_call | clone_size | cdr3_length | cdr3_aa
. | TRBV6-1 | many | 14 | CASSGSEEGQPQHF
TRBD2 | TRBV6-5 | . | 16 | CASSSIGLANTGELFF
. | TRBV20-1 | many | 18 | CSARRGRGGGLAGNTIYF
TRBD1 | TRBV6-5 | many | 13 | CASLTGDGGGYTF
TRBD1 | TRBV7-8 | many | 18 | CASSSRLPGQKLGYGYTF
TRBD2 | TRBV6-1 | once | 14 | CASSTGLAGNEQYF
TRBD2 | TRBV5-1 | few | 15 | CASSSTSGGGETQYF
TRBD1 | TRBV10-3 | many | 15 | CAISGGDRGNYGYTF
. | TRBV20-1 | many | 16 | CSARLRPGVGNQPQHF
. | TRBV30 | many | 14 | CAWSVRRQDGELFF
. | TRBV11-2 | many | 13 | CASNPTNTGELFF
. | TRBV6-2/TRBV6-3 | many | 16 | CASSYSFVRRRYEQYF
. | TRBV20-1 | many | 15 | CSARRSLGPNQPQHF
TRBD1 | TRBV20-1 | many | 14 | CSARGQGGNTEAFF
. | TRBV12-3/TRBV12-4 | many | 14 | CASRPGGPVYEQYF
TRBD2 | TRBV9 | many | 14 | CASSVGAGAYEQYF
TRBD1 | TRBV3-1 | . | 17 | CASSQGRDRGPSQPQHF
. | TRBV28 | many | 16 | CASSSRSFGGNQPQHF
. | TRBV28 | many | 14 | CASGTVSYNSPLHF
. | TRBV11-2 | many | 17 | CASSSGGGGSGANVLTF
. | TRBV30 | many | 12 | CAWSNRLGAQYF
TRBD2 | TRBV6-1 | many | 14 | CASQEAGGIYEQYF
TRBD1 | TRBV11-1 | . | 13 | CASSSRGPFEAFF
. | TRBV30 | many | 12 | CAWSLGNHEQYF
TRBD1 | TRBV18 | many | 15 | CASSPEQGAQETQYF
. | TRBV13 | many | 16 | CASSSQLSLATGELFF
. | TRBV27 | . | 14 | CASSLGGPYGELFF
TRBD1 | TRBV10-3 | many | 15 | CAITPGQGRTGELFF
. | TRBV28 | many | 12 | CASSLWPYEQYF
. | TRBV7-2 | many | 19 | CASSFLPQLGGVGNQPQHF
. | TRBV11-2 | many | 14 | CASSRSGGEETQYF
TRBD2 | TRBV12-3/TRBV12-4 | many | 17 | CASSLAGLAGGNYEQYF
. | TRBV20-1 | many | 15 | CSAPVPPGINSPLHF
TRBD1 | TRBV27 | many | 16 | CASSLSDRRNNSPLHF
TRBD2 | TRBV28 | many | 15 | CASSLSSGSVYEQYF
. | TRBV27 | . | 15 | CASSLLTVPPYEQYF
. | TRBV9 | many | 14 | CASSVAGVGGELFF
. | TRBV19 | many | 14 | CASTQDSSYQPQHF
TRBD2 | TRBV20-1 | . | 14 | CSAEPSGRAYEQYF
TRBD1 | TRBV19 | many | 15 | CASSAGTGFNQPQHF
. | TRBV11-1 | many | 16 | CASSIPYRDSSGEQYF
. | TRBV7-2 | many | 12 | CASSRTKRIQYF
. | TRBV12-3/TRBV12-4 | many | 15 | CASSLQGQIQETQYF
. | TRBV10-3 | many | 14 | CAISESRENTEAFF
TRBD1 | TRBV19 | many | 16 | CASSNRQGKRETEAFF
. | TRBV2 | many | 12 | CASRLHNSPLHF
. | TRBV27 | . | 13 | CASSRRPGNTIYF
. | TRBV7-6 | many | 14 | CASSLAPQNTEAFF
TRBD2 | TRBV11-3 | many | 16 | CASSGLRGRTSTEQYF
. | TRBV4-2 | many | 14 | CASSSKNENSPLHF
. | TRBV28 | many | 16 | CASSPRFGAHNSPLHF
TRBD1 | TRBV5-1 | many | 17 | CASSFYKPGQGAAEAFF
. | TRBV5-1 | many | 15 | CASSLGTVMAGELFF
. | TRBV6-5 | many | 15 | CASSSEGVGNSPLHF
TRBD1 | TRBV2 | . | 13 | CASSAGTGLWQYF
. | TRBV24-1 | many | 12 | CATSDSSDGYTF
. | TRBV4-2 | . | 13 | CASAIGESKELFF
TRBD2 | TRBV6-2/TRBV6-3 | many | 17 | CASSYEGLAGSTGELFF